The rows below give T cell receptor beta chains drawn from one sample of a study of T-cell reconstitution after alpha-beta-depleted transplantation in children. TCRdb reprocessed the PCR reads via MiXCR and lists one record per CDR3 protein. The table records about 490,000 distinct CDR3 sequences, about 10% of them present only once. The sample was PBMCs, taken before TCRalphabeta/CD19-depleted stem cell transplant. The source of these receptors is a child aged 2-15 years with inherited bone marrow failure, due to receive a stem cell transplant. Each CDR3 is given with its conserved first and last residue. The order of the fields is clone size, V gene, J gene, D gene, CDR3 protein, CDR3 DNA. A D gene is named only where the DNA matches it firmly. Size values are once, few and many counts, or a class for expanded clones, and some rows have none.

>many|TRBV25-1|TRBJ2-1|.
CASSHQGRSEQFF
TGTGCCAGCAGTCACCAAGGGAGAAGTGAGCAGTTCTTC
>few|TRBV7-9|TRBJ1-2|.
CASSLATAGFTGGYTF
TGTGCCAGCAGCTTAGCCACAGCGGGCTTTACCGGGGGCTACACCTTC
>many|TRBV4-3|TRBJ2-2|TRBD2
CASERETNTGELFF
TGCGCCAGCGAGCGGGAGACAAACACCGGGGAGCTGTTTTTT
>.|TRBV4-1|TRBJ2-1|TRBD2
CASSQDPRTSGRFDNEQFF
TGCGCCAGCAGCCAAGATCCCCGGACTAGCGGGAGATTCGACAATGAGCAGTTCTTC
>many|TRBV4-3|TRBJ2-2|TRBD2
CASSHRLAGKTGELFF
TGCGCCAGCAGCCACCGACTAGCGGGAAAGACCGGGGAGCTGTTTTTT
>.|TRBV7-2|TRBJ2-3|TRBD2
CASSLQAGGDTQYF
TGTGCCAGCAGCTTACAAGCGGGGGGGGATACGCAGTATTTT
>many|TRBV24-1|TRBJ2-7|.
CATSVGTASSYEQYF
TGTGCCACCAGTGTTGGGACTGCGAGCTCCTACGAGCAGTACTTC
>many|TRBV12-3/TRBV12-4|TRBJ1-4|.
CASSFRRANEKLFF
TGTGCCAGCAGTTTCCGCAGGGCTAATGAAAAACTGTTTTTT
>.|TRBV27|TRBJ2-1|TRBD2
CASSFYSGGGPAQFF
TGTGCCAGCAGTTTTTATAGCGGGGGGGGCCCGGCGCAGTTCTTC
>many|TRBV27|TRBJ2-7|.
CASSRHQGPFEQYF
TGTGCCAGCAGTCGTCACCAGGGCCCTTTCGAGCAGTACTTC